This TCR beta chain is drawn from a study of blood T cell repertoires in COVID-19. TCRdb's table, derived via immunoSEQ multiplex PCR, lists solely in-frame clones and lacks some. The data show roughly 280,000 clones, over 85% seen once. This TCR was recovered from a woman aged 55-69 years who had recovered from COVID-19. The sample taken for sequencing was PBMCs or T cells enriched from blood (not recorded which).

CDR3 residues: CASSQGAEQPQHF. CDR3 in DNA: TGTGCCAGCAGCCAGGGGGCGGAACAGCCCCAGCATTTT. The chain recombines TRBV7-9 with TRBJ1-5, with TRBD1 identical over 8 bases. This CDR3 comprises 13 residues. The junction had 4 bases not matched to a gene; V was cut back by 5 bases and J by 7 bases. Germline V gene sequence: CDR1 SEHNR, CDR2 FQNEAQ (reference sequence).